A single sample gave rise to the 16 T cell receptor beta chains below, sequenced in a study of T cells after yellow fever vaccination. TCRdb redid the calling of the 5' RACE reads with MiXCR, one entry per CDR3 protein. The sample has approximately 510,000 distinct CDR3 sequences; around a fifth are singletons. The sample consisted of PBMCs, taken approximately 20 days after the first yellow fever vaccination. The origin of the receptors is a man younger than 35 who received the YFV17D yellow fever vaccine.

The V gene is TRBV20-1, the J gene TRBJ1-1, with D possibly TRBD1 on 6 matching bases. The CDR3 has 12 amino acids. The germline V gene has CDR1 DFQATT and CDR2 SNEGSKA (reference sequence). Trimming removed 5 bases at V and 3 bases at J, with 10 bases between. The CDR3 reads CSAWGGYTEAFF. The CDR3 DNA reads TGCAGTGCTTGGGGGGGCTACACTGAAGCTTTCTTT.

This clonotype has a handful of counts. This rearrangement joins TRBV7-3 to TRBJ2-5; possibly TRBD1 for D (6 bases). V lost 6 bases to trimming and J lost 4 bases, with 9 bases between them. CDR1 SGHTA and CDR2 FQGTGA come from the germline V gene. The CDR3 extends over 12 amino acids. The CDR3 loop is CASSTGSETQYF. The CDR3 region has the DNA TGTGCCAGCAGTACAGGGTCAGAGACCCAGTACTTC.

This chain uses TRBV7-6 with TRBJ1-1; weak D call: TRBD1 (5 bases). The CDR3 sequence is 15 residues long. V gave up 1 base and J gave up 7 bases, with 16 bases separating them. Per germline, CDR1 SGHVS and CDR2 FNYEAQ. CDR3 amino acids: CASSLVFGGKNEAFF. The CDR3 DNA follows: TGTGCCAGCAGCTTAGTTTTCGGGGGAAAGAATGAAGCTTTCTTT.

The rearrangement links TRBV7-9 to TRBJ2-5, with TRBD1 matching 8 bases. Trimming at V came to 5 bases and at J to 4 bases, leaving 12 bases not matched to a gene. The CDR3 spans 16 residues. The germline V gene encodes CDR1 SEHNR and CDR2 FQNEAQ (reference sequence). The CDR3 coding sequence is TGTGCCAGCAGCCCCATCGACAGGGGCCGGCGAGAGACCCAGTACTTC. Translated: CASSPIDRGRRETQYF.

V is TRBV20-1 and J is TRBJ2-7; D gene ambiguous. The V end was cut by 2 bases, the J end by 1 base, with 12 bases between. Per the germline V gene, CDR1 is DFQATT and CDR2 is SNEGSKA (reference sequence). The CDR3 runs 14 residues. In DNA, the CDR3 is TGCAGTGCTAGATTCCAGCTATCGTCCTACGAGCAGTACTTC. Amino acids: CSARFQLSSYEQYF.

This clonotype turned up a few times. The CDR3 does not end in the conserved phenylalanine or tryptophan, so this is likely a read error. It is unclear where the CDR3 begins or ends on the DNA, so no DNA is shown, and the CDR3 is as TCRdb lists it. The chain is built from TRBV7-9 and TRBJ2-4; the table calls TRBD1, which could not be checked here. 12 amino acids form the CDR3, both terminal residues included. Germline V gene lookup returns CDR1 SEHNR and CDR2 FQNEAQ (reference sequence). CDR3 residues: CASSLGTGLPAL.

The sample holds a few counts of this clonotype. V is TRBV29-1 and J is TRBJ2-1; D could derive from TRBD1 or TRBD2 (5 bases each). V shed 8 bases and J shed 8 bases, with 16 bases lying between them. Per germline, CDR1 SQVTM and CDR2 ANQGSEA. CDR3 length: 12 amino acids. The CDR3, as DNA: TGCAGCCTAGGACCCCGGGGCGATGAGCAGTTCTTC. It yields the protein CSLGPRGDEQFF.

The CDR3 loop is CASSFGPKGETQYF. The CDR3 DNA reads TGTGCCAGCAGCTTTGGACCCAAGGGAGAGACCCAGTACTTC. V usage is TRBV7-2 and J usage is TRBJ2-5; D remains ambiguous. This CDR3 is built from 14 residues. Trimming stripped 3 bases from V and 4 bases from J, with 12 bases between. Germline assignment: CDR1 SGHTA and CDR2 FQGNSA. The variable domain in full, with the rest retrieved from reference TRBV7-2 and TRBJ2-5, is GAGVSQSPSNKVTEKGKDVELRCDPISGHTALYWYRQSLGQGLEFLIYFQGNSAPDKSGLPSDRFSAERTGGSVSTLTIQRTQQEDSAVYLCASSFGPKGETQYFGPGTRLLVL.

This chain joins TRBV7-2 and TRBJ2-3; tentative D call: TRBD2 (7 bases). Germline V gene sequence: CDR1 SGHTA, CDR2 FQGNSA. The CDR3 has 14 amino acids. Trimming took off 5 bases at V and 6 bases at J, with 15 bases between the two ends. The CDR3 region has the DNA TGTGCCAGCAGCCCCCCGGGGGGCCGGGATACGCAGTATTTT. This sequence encodes CASSPPGGRDTQYF.

This clonotype was recorded once. The chain employs TRBV3-1 and TRBJ2-5; D is ambiguous. From germline, CDR1 is LGHDT and CDR2 YNNKEL (reference sequence). V lost 3 bases and J 0 bases, leaving 11 bases between the germline ends. This CDR3 has 15 amino acids. CDR3 in DNA: TGTGCCAGCAGCCAGGCGTCAGATTACCAAGAGACCCAGTACTTC. It yields the protein CASSQASDYQETQYF.

This clonotype was seen only a few times. The chain employs TRBV5-1 and TRBJ2-2, with TRBD1 as a possible D gene (6 bases). The CDR3 is made up of 20 amino acids. V shed 0 bases and J shed 5 bases, with 26 bases lying between them. The V gene's germline CDR1 is SGHRS and CDR2 YFSETQ. The CDR3 loop reads CASSLATGTAGTRETGELFF. CDR3 nucleotides: TGCGCCAGCAGCTTGGCTACAGGGACCGCCGGAACACGAGAGACCGGGGAGCTGTTTTTT.

This chain joins TRBV6-5 and TRBJ2-7, with D perhaps TRBD1 (6 bases). V gave up 0 bases and J gave up 4 bases, with 10 bases separating them. CDR3 size: 14 residues. Germline values: CDR1 MNHEY, CDR2 SVGAGI. CDR3 amino acids: CASSYSGHRYEQYF. CDR3 nucleotide sequence: TGTGCCAGCAGTTACTCGGGACACCGATACGAGCAGTACTTC.

Only a few counts were recorded for this clonotype. The CDR3 nucleotides are TGTGCCAGCAGCTCCGGACCCGGGGGCAATCAGCCCCAGCATTTT. Its protein is CASSSGPGGNQPQHF. V gene TRBV7-8 combines with J gene TRBJ1-5; no clear D gene. CDR1 and CDR2 (germline): SGHVS, FQNEAQ. V dropped 4 bases and J dropped 2 bases, with 12 bases sitting between them. The CDR3 is 15 amino acids.

This clonotype was picked up many times. The V gene is TRBV20-1, the J gene TRBJ2-7; TRBD2 matches at 12 bases. This CDR3 spans 17 amino acids. The germline V gene encodes CDR1 DFQATT and CDR2 SNEGSKA (reference sequence). V trimming: 1 base; J trimming: 6 bases; junction bases outside the gene matches: 13. The CDR3 sequence: CSARGLAGALGVGEQYF. For the CDR3, the DNA is TGCAGTGCTAGAGGACTAGCGGGGGCCTTAGGCGTTGGCGAGCAGTACTTC.

CDR3 sequence: CASSLGAGGPGKTQYF. The CDR3 bases are TGTGCCAGCAGCTTGGGGGCAGGGGGTCCCGGGAAGACCCAGTACTTC. V and J are TRBV5-6 and TRBJ2-5; 7 positions match TRBD1. Germline CDR1 SGHDT, CDR2 YYEEEE. This CDR3 region has 16 residues. J lost 6 bases, V lost 0 bases, and 11 bases had no gene match. Based on the CDR3 plus reference TRBV5-6 and TRBJ2-5, the full variable domain is DAGVTQSPTHLIKTRGQQVTLRCSPKSGHDTVSWYQQALGQGPQFIFQYYEEEERQRGNFPDRFSGHQFPNYSSELNVNALLLGDSALYLCASSLGAGGPGKTQYFGPGTRLLVL.

This clonotype has a handful of counts. The V and J genes are TRBV5-1 and TRBJ1-2; D gene uncertain. V was shortened by 0 bases and J by 4 bases, with 10 bases between the two germline ends. The germline V gene encodes CDR1 SGHRS and CDR2 YFSETQ. This CDR3 has 14 residues. The CDR3 DNA is TGCGCCAGCAGCTTGGAATCGAATCCCTATGGCTACACCTTC. It is translated as CASSLESNPYGYTF. Full variable domain (outside the CDR3, taken from reference TRBV5-1 and TRBJ1-2): KAGVTQTPRYLIKTRGQQVTLSCSPISGHRSVSWYQQTPGQGLQFLFEYFSETQRNKGNFPGRFSGRQFSNSRSEMNVSTLELGDSALYLCASSLESNPYGYTFGSGTRLTVV.